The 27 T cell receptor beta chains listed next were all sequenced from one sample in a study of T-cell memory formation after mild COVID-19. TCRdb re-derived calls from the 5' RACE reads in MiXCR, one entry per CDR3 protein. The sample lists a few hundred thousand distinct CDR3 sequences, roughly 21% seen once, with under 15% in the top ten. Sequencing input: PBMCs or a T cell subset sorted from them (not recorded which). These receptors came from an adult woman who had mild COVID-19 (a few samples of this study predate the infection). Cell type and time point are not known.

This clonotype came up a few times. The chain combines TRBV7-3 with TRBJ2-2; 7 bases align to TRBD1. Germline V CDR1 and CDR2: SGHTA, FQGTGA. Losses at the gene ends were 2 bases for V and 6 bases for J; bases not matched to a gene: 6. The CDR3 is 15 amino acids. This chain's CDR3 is CASSLQGVVAGELFF. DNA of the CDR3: TGTGCCAGCAGCTTACAGGGGGTGGTGGCCGGGGAGCTGTTTTTT. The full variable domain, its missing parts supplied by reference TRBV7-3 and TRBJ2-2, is GAGVSQTPSNKVTEKGKYVELRCDPISGHTALYWYRQSLGQGPEFLIYFQGTGAADDSGLPNDRFFAVRPEGSVSTLKIQRTERGDSAVYLCASSLQGVVAGELFFGEGSRLTVL.

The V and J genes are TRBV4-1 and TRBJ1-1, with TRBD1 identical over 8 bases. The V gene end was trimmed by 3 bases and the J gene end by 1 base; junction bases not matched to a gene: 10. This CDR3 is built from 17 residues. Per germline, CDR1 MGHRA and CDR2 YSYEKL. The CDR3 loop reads CASSQGGAGGSNTEAFF. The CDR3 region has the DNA TGCGCCAGCAGCCAGGGAGGGGCAGGGGGCTCGAACACTGAAGCTTTCTTT.

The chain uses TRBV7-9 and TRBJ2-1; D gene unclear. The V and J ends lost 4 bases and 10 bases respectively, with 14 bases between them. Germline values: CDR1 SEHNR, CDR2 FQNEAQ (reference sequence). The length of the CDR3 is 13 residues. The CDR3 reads CASSSGPSREQFF. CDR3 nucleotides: TGTGCCAGCAGCTCCGGTCCCTCACGGGAGCAGTTCTTC.

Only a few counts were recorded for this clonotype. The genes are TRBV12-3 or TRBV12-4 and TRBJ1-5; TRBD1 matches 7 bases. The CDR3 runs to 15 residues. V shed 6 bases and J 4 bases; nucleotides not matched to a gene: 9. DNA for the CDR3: TGTGCCAGCAGATCCCAGGGGGTAGGGAATCAGCCCCAGCATTTT. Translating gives CASRSQGVGNQPQHF.

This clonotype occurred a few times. Written as DNA, the CDR3 is TGCAGTGCTAGAGATCAGGCTGCCTCCTACGAGCAGTACTTC. It translates to CSARDQAASYEQYF. The rearrangement joins TRBV20-1 to TRBJ2-7; D not certain. Germline V gene sequence: CDR1 DFQATT, CDR2 SNEGSKA (reference sequence). Trimming took off 0 bases at V and 0 bases at J, with 9 bases between the two ends. The length of the CDR3 is 14 residues.

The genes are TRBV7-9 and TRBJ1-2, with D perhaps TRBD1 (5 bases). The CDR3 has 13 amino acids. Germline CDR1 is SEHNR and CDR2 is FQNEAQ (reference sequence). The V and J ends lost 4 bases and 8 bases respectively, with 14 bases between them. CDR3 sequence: CASSSGGGEGYTF. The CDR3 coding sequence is TGTGCCAGCAGCTCCGGTGGGGGGGAAGGCTACACCTTC. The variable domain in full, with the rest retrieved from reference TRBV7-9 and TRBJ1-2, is DTGVSQNPRHKITKRGQNVTFRCDPISEHNRLYWYRQTLGQGPEFLTYFQNEAQLEKSRLLSDRFSAERPKGSFSTLEIQRTEQGDSAMYLCASSSGGGEGYTFGSGTRLTVV.

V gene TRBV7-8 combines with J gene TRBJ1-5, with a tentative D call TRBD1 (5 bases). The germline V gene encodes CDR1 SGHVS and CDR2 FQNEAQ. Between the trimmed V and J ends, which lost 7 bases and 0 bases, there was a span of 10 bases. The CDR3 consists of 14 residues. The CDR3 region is CASKLGPSNQPQHF. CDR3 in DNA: TGTGCCAGCAAACTGGGACCTAGCAATCAGCCCCAGCATTTT.

The CDR3 here is CASSLAGSGDSEQYF. CDR3 in DNA: TGCGCCAGCAGCTTGGCCGGGTCCGGAGACAGCGAGCAGTACTTC. V and J are TRBV5-1 and TRBJ2-7; D is perhaps TRBD1 (5 bases). V was clipped by 0 bases and J by 6 bases, with 16 bases between them. From germline, CDR1 is SGHRS and CDR2 YFSETQ. This CDR3 is 15 amino acids long.

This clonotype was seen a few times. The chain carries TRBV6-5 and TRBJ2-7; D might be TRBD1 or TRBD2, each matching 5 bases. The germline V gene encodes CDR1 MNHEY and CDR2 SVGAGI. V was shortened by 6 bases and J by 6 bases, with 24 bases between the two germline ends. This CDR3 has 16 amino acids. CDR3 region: CASSSTHGDGSGEQYF. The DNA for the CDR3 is TGTGCCAGCAGCAGCACTCACGGGGACGGATCGGGCGAGCAGTACTTC.

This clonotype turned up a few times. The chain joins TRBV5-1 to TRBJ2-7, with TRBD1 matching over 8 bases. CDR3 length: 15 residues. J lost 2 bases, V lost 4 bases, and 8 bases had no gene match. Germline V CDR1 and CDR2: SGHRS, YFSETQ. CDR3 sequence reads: CASSPDRVSPYEQYF. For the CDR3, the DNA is TGCGCCAGCAGCCCGGACAGGGTATCTCCCTACGAGCAGTACTTC.

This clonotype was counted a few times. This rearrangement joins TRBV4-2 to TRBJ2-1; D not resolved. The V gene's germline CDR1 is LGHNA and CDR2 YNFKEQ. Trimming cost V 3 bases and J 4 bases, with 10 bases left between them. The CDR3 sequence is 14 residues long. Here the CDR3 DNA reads TGTGCCAGCAGCCATTTCGACAAGTACAATGAGCAGTTCTTC. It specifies CASSHFDKYNEQFF.

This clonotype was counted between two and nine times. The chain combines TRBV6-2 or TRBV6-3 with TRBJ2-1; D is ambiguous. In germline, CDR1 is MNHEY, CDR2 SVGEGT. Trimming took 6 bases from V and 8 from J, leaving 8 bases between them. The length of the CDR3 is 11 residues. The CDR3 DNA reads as TGTGCCAGCAGCAACGCGGATGAGCAGTTCTTC. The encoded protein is CASSNADEQFF.

The CDR3 coding sequence is TGTGCCACCAGCAGAGATCTTCCGCCAAATCAGCCCCAGCATTTT. Protein product: CATSRDLPPNQPQHF. The chain uses TRBV15 and TRBJ1-5; D call uncertain. The CDR3 is made up of 15 amino acids. Germline V lookup: CDR1 LNHNV, CDR2 YYDKDF (reference sequence). Trimming pared 0 bases from V and 4 bases from J, leaving 10 bases between.

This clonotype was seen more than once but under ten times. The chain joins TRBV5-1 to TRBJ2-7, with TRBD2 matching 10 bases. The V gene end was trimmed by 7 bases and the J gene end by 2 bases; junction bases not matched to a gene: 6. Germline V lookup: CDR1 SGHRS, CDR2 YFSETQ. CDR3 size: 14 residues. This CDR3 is CASGVGTSAYEQYF. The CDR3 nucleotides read TGCGCCAGCGGAGTCGGGACTAGCGCCTACGAGCAGTACTTC.

The CDR3 nucleotides are TGCGCCAGCGGAATAGCTAGCGGCTCCACAGATACGCAGTATTTT. It codes for CASGIASGSTDTQYF. The chain recombines TRBV5-1 with TRBJ2-3, with TRBD2 identical over 7 bases. V lost 7 bases, J lost 2 bases, and 10 bases stayed unmatched. The CDR3 consists of 15 residues. The germline CDR1 and CDR2 sequences are SGHRS and YFSETQ.

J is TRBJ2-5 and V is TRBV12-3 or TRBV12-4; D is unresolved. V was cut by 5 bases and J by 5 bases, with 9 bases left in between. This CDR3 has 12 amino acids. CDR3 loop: CASSRLAETQYF. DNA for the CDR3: TGTGCCAGCAGTCGGTTGGCGGAGACCCAGTACTTC.

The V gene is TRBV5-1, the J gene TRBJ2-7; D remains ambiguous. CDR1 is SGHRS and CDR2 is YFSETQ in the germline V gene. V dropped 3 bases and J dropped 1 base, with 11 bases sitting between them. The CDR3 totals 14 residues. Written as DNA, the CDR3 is TGCGCCAGCAGCTGGAGACCCGTATCCTACGAGCAGTACTTC. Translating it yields CASSWRPVSYEQYF.

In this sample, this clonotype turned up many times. CDR3 residues: CSARGNTIYF. In DNA, the CDR3 is TGCAGTGCTCGTGGAAACACCATATATTTT. The chain is built from TRBV20-1 and TRBJ1-3; no reliable D call. The CDR3 loop spans 10 amino acids. Per the germline V gene, CDR1 is DFQATT and CDR2 is SNEGSKA (reference sequence). The ends were cut back, 5 bases at V and 3 bases at J, with 2 bases in the middle.

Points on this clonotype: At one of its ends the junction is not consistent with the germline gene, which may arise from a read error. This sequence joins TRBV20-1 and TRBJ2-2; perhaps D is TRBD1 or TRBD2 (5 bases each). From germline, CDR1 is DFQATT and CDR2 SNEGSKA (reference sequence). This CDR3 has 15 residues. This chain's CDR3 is CAADGQGVNTGELFF. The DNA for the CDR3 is TGCGCCGCTGACGGGCAGGGAGTAAACACAGGGGAGCTGTTTTTT.

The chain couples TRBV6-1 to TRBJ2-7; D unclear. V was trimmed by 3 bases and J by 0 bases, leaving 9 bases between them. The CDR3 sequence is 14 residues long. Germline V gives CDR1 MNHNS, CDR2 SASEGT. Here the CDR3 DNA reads TGTGCCAGCAGTGAGGGTCCTGTCTCCTACGAGCAGTACTTC. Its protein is CASSEGPVSYEQYF.

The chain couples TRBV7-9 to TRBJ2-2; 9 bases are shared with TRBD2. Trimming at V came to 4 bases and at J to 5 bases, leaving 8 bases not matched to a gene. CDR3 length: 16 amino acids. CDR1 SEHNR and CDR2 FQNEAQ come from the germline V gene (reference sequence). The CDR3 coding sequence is TGTGCCAGCAGCTCCCCCGGGACTAGCACGACCGGGGAGCTGTTTTTT. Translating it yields CASSSPGTSTTGELFF.

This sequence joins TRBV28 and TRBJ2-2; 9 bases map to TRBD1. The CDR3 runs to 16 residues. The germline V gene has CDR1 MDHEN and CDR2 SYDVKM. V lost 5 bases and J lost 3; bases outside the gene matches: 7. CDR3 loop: CASSPPGTGYTGELFF. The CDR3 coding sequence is TGTGCCAGCAGTCCCCCCGGGACAGGGTACACCGGGGAGCTGTTTTTT.

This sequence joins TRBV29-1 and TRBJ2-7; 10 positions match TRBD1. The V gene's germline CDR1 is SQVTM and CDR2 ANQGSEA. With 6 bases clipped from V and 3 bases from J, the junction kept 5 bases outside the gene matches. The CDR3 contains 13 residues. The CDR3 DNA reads TGCAGCGTCGGACAGGGGGTGAACTACGAGCAGTACTTC. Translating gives CSVGQGVNYEQYF.

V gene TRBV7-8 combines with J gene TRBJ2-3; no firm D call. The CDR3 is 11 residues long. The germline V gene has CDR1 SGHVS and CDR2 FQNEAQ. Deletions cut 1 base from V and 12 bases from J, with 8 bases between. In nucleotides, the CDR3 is TGTGCCAGCAGCTTAGACCGCTCCCAGTATTTT. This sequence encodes CASSLDRSQYF.

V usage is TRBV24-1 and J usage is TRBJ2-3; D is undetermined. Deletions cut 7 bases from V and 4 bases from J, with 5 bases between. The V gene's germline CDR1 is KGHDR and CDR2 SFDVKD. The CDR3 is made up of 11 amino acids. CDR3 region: CATSYSDTQYF. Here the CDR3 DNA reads TGTGCCACCAGCTACTCAGATACGCAGTATTTT.

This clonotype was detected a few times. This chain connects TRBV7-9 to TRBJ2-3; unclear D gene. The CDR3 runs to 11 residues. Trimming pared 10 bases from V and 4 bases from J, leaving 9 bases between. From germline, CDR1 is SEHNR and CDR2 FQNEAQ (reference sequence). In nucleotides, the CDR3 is TGTGCCACTGGGATATCAGATACGCAGTATTTT. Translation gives CATGISDTQYF. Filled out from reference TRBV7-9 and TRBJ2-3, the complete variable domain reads DTGVSQNPRHKITKRGQNVTFRCDPISEHNRLYWYRQTLGQGPEFLTYFQNEAQLEKSRLLSDRFSAERPKGSFSTLEIQRTEQGDSAMYLCATGISDTQYFGPGTRLTVL.

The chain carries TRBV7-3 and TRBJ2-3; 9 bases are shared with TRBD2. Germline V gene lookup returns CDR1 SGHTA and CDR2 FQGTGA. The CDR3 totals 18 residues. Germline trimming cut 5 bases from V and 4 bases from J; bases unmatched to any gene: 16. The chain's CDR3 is CASSPRTLAGVIPDTQYF. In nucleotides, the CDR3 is TGTGCCAGCAGCCCTCGGACGTTAGCGGGAGTAATACCAGATACGCAGTATTTT.